This passage covers 25 T cell receptor beta chains from one sample sequenced in a study of blood T cell repertoires in COVID-19. The method was immunoSEQ multiplex PCR; TCRdb's version includes in-frame clones alone and lacks a portion of them. Of a few hundred thousand clones detected, approximately 90% appear once; the ten largest clones hold roughly 3.7%. The sample was peripheral blood. These TCRs come from a woman between 40 and 50 years old with acute or convalescent COVID-19.

The rearrangement joins TRBV3-1 (or the pseudogene TRBV3-2) to TRBJ1-2, with 8 bases matching TRBD1. In germline, CDR1 is LGHDT, CDR2 YNNKEL (reference sequence). There are 17 residues in the CDR3. Losses at the gene ends were 1 base for V and 0 bases for J; bases not matched to a gene: 7. CDR3 residues: CASSQGGQGRANYGYTF. The CDR3 DNA sequence: TGTGCCAGCAGCCAAGGCGGACAGGGTAGGGCTAACTATGGCTACACCTTC.

The chain carries TRBV4-1 and TRBJ2-4, with D possibly being TRBD2 (5 bases). The germline V gene has CDR1 MGHRA and CDR2 YSYEKL. Trimming cost V 3 bases and J 4 bases, with 13 bases left between them. This CDR3 has 15 residues. Here the CDR3 DNA reads TGCGCCAGCAGCCAGTCGAGCGGTGGAAAAAACATTCAGTACTTC. It is translated as CASSQSSGGKNIQYF.

The rearrangement links TRBV7-9 to TRBJ2-5; 10 nucleotides align to TRBD2. CDR1 and CDR2 from the germline V gene are SEHNR and FQNEAQ (reference sequence). The V gene end was trimmed by 4 bases and the J gene end by 4 bases; junction bases not matched to a gene: 6. The CDR3 contains 15 residues. The CDR3 loop reads CASSSSGGARETQYF. CDR3 DNA sequence: TGTGCCAGCAGCTCGAGCGGGGGGGCTCGAGAGACCCAGTACTTC.

J is TRBJ1-2 and V is TRBV5-4, with D unresolved. V gave up 3 bases and J gave up 3 bases, with 12 bases separating them. This CDR3 is built from 14 residues. The germline V gene encodes CDR1 SGHNT and CDR2 YYREEE (reference sequence). The CDR3 sequence is CASSSGYGDYGYTF. The CDR3, as DNA: TGTGCCAGCAGCTCAGGTTACGGGGACTATGGCTACACCTTC.

CDR3 coding DNA: TGTGCCAGCTGTACCTACCTCGTTCCTAGTGGCTACACCTTC. Protein product: CASCTYLVPSGYTF. The chain is built from TRBV2 and TRBJ1-2; D gene uncertain. Germline CDR1 is SNHLY and CDR2 is FYNNEI. CDR3 length equals 14 residues. The germline V and J ends were trimmed by 8 bases and 7 bases, with 20 bases remaining between them.

This clone was detected only a few times. This chain joins TRBV28 and TRBJ1-5, with D uncertain. Deletions cut 6 bases from V and 9 bases from J, with 12 bases between. This CDR3 has 12 amino acids. Germline V CDR1 and CDR2: MDHEN, SYDVKM. CDR3 region: CASSAELRPQHF. The DNA for the CDR3 is TGTGCCAGCAGCGCTGAGCTCCGGCCCCAGCATTTT.

The chain joins TRBV7-2 to TRBJ1-5; 7 bases are shared with TRBD1. This CDR3 is built from 13 residues. After removal of 8 bases from V and 7 bases from J, the junction contained 8 bases not matched to a gene. Germline V CDR1 and CDR2: SGHTA, FQGNSA. The CDR3: CASADRAEQPQHF. Here the CDR3 DNA reads TGTGCCAGCGCCGACAGGGCGGAACAGCCCCAGCATTTT.

J is TRBJ2-1 and V is TRBV18; TRBD2 might be the D (6 bases). Trimming stripped 8 bases from V and 8 bases from J, with 16 bases between. This CDR3 has 13 amino acids. Germline V gene sequence: CDR1 KGHSH, CDR2 LQKENI. The CDR3 DNA reads as TGTGCCAGCCGGAGGGACCTTTTGGATGAGCAGTTCTTC. It codes for CASRRDLLDEQFF.

This chain uses TRBV2 with TRBJ1-4; 7 nucleotides align to TRBD1. This CDR3 region has 19 residues. After removal of 6 bases from V and 0 bases from J, the junction contained 16 bases not matched to a gene. Germline V gene data show CDR1 as SNHLY and CDR2 as FYNNEI. CDR3 sequence reads: CASRNPGQWFHATNEKLFF. The CDR3 DNA is TGTGCCAGCAGGAATCCGGGACAGTGGTTCCATGCAACTAATGAAAAACTGTTTTTT. Complete variable domain (other parts from reference TRBV2 and TRBJ1-4): EPEVTQTPSHQVTQMGQEVILRCVPISNHLYFYWYRQILGQKVEFLVSFYNNEISEKSEIFDDQFSVERPDGSNFTLKIRSTKLEDSAMYFCASRNPGQWFHATNEKLFFGSGTQLSVL.

The V call is TRBV9, the J call TRBJ1-2; 8 nucleotides line up with TRBD1. There are 16 residues in the CDR3. With 3 bases clipped from V and 6 bases from J, the junction kept 13 bases outside the gene matches. Germline loops: CDR1 SGDLS, CDR2 YYNGEE. CDR3 loop: CASSAPRRGTGHGYTF. The CDR3 DNA is TGTGCCAGCAGCGCACCCCGGAGAGGGACAGGTCATGGCTACACCTTC.

The CDR3 nucleotides are TGTGCCAGCAGCACTGGGACAGGGCTCTATGGCTACACCTTC. Translated: CASSTGTGLYGYTF. This chain connects TRBV13 to TRBJ1-2, with 9 positions matching TRBD1. The CDR3 covers 14 residues. Germline CDR1 and CDR2: PRHDT and FYEKMQ (reference sequence). Losses at the gene ends were 5 bases for V and 4 bases for J; bases not matched to a gene: 5. The variable domain in full, completed from reference TRBV13 and TRBJ1-2, reads AAGVIQSPRHLIKEKRETATLKCYPIPRHDTVYWYQQGPGQDPQFLISFYEKMQSDKGSIPDRFSAQQFSDYHSELNMSSLELGDSALYFCASSTGTGLYGYTFGSGTRLTVV.

The genes are TRBV21-1 and TRBJ2-7; the DNA was not used to check the table's D call, TRBD2. TRBV21-1 is shown as a pseudogene. The length of the CDR3 is 16 residues. CDR3 coding DNA: TGTGCCAGCAGCAGCTTCCGGCAGCGGGGGCTATACGAGCAGTACGTC. Amino acid sequence: CASSSFRQRGLYEQYV.

This rearrangement joins TRBV29-1 to TRBJ1-2, with 8 bases lining up with TRBD1. This CDR3 has 12 amino acids. The V gene end was trimmed by 5 bases and the J gene end by 7 bases; junction bases not matched to a gene: 6. Germline V lookup: CDR1 SQVTM, CDR2 ANQGSEA. The CDR3 coding sequence is TGCAGCGTTTCGGACAGGGCGGGTGGCTACACCTTC. Its protein is CSVSDRAGGYTF.

In nucleotides, the CDR3 is TGTGCCACCCTGGGTGAGGGCTCTGGGGCCAACGTCCTGACTTTC. This translates into CATLGEGSGANVLTF. The chain uses TRBV28 and TRBJ2-6; TRBD2 might be the D (5 bases). In germline, CDR1 is MDHEN, CDR2 SYDVKM. This CDR3 is 15 amino acids long. V was cut by 10 bases and J by 0 bases, with 13 bases left in between.

V gene TRBV7-3 combines with J gene TRBJ2-2; TRBD2 agrees at 14 bases. Trimming removed 4 bases from V and 1 base from J; junction bases left unmatched: 11. This CDR3 has 20 amino acids. Germline V CDR1 and CDR2: SGHTA, FQGTGA. CDR3 nucleotides: TGTGCCAGCAGCTCCCGCCTGACTAGCGGGGGGGATTGGAACACCGGGGAGCTGTTTTTT. It yields the protein CASSSRLTSGGDWNTGELFF.

This CDR3 reads CASSYSGQGGKTEAFF. The CDR3 DNA sequence: TGTGCCAGCAGTTACTCGGGACAGGGGGGAAAGACTGAAGCTTTCTTT. The chain joins TRBV6-5 to TRBJ1-1; 11 bases fit TRBD1. The CDR3 runs to 16 residues. Germline CDR1 reads MNHEY; CDR2 reads SVGAGI. V lost 0 bases to trimming and J lost 5 bases; unmatched junction nucleotides: 5.

This clone was detected only once. The chain couples TRBV19 to TRBJ2-2; the match to TRBD2 covers 11 bases. This CDR3 region has 19 residues. J gave up 0 bases and V 2 bases, and 8 bases lay outside the gene matches. Germline V gene lookup returns CDR1 LNHDA and CDR2 SQIVND (reference sequence). The CDR3 DNA sequence: TGTGCCAGTAGTATATCCCCGGGACTAGCGGACGCGAACACCGGGGAGCTGTTTTTT. Protein: CASSISPGLADANTGELFF.

The chain carries TRBV6-5 and TRBJ2-3; D might be TRBD2 (5 bases). Trimming took 7 bases from V and 5 from J, leaving 7 bases between them. This CDR3 region has 11 residues. Germline loops: CDR1 MNHEY, CDR2 SVGAGI. The CDR3 protein is CASIRGDTQYF. Written as DNA, the CDR3 is TGTGCCAGCATCCGGGGAGATACGCAGTATTTT.

The chain has TRBV19 and TRBJ1-1, with 7 bases aligning to TRBD1. This CDR3 has 14 amino acids. Germline assignment: CDR1 LNHDA and CDR2 SQIVND (reference sequence). V shed 9 bases, J shed 1 base, and the junction held 8 bases outside the gene matches. Here the CDR3 reads CASSTGFPNTEAFF. The CDR3 DNA reads as TGTGCCAGCTCGACAGGGTTCCCGAACACTGAAGCTTTCTTT.

The rearrangement joins TRBV28 to TRBJ1-2; weak D call: TRBD1 (6 bases). The CDR3 totals 15 residues. Germline V gene data show CDR1 as MDHEN and CDR2 as SYDVKM. Trimming pared 5 bases from V and 4 bases from J, leaving 17 bases between. CDR3 sequence reads: CASSEDRWNFYGYTF. For the CDR3, the DNA is TGTGCCAGCAGTGAAGACAGGTGGAACTTCTATGGCTACACCTTC.

The chain combines TRBV5-5 with TRBJ2-1, with D possibly matching TRBD2 (7 bases). Germline loops: CDR1 SGHKS, CDR2 YYEKEE (reference sequence). Trimming left V 2 bases short and J 0 bases short, with 15 bases between. The length of the CDR3 is 17 residues. The CDR3 nucleotides are TGTGCCAGCAGCTTCGGGGGGACACCCCGCTCCTACAATGAGCAGTTCTTC. Protein: CASSFGGTPRSYNEQFF.

The chain links TRBV5-1 to TRBJ2-5; 10 nucleotides line up with TRBD2. The trim removed 6 bases at V and 5 bases at J, leaving 7 bases unmatched. CDR3 length: 14 amino acids. Germline V lookup: CDR1 SGHRS, CDR2 YFSETQ. CDR3 sequence (DNA): TGCGCCAGCAACGAGCGGGGGGGCCGGGAGACCCAGTACTTC. As protein: CASNERGGRETQYF.

The CDR3 spells CATSYGGERTQYF. The CDR3 bases are TGTGCCACCAGCTATGGAGGGGAGCGTACGCAGTATTTT. The chain combines TRBV15 with TRBJ2-3, with D possibly TRBD2 on 6 matching bases. Between the trimmed V and J ends, which lost 5 bases and 8 bases, there was a span of 14 bases. CDR1 and CDR2 (germline): LNHNV, YYDKDF (reference sequence). The CDR3 extends over 13 amino acids.

J is TRBJ1-1 and V is TRBV4-2; no definite D call. The germline V and J ends were trimmed by 0 bases and 4 bases, with 15 bases remaining between them. This CDR3 is 16 amino acids long. CDR1 LGHNA and CDR2 YNFKEQ come from the germline V gene. The CDR3 nucleotides are TGTGCCAGCAGCCAAGAATCCGGGAGTGGTGGCACTGAAGCTTTCTTT. This gives the protein CASSQESGSGGTEAFF.

A word on this clone: The sample contains more than one DNA sequence encoding this CDR3. The V call is TRBV6-5, the J call TRBJ1-1, with TRBD1 matching over 9 bases. The CDR3 is made up of 13 amino acids. From germline, CDR1 is MNHEY and CDR2 SVGAGI. V gave up 6 bases and J gave up 4 bases; unmatched junction bases: 3. CDR3 DNA: TGTGCCAGCAGACTGACAGGGGGCACTGAAGCTTTCTTT. Translating it yields CASRLTGGTEAFF.